This section outlines one T cell receptor beta chain sequence together with its context. Its antigen is as yet unknown. The sample originates from a study of T cell clones after liver transplantation. Study at large: A pre-transplant mixed lymphocyte reaction with TCRbeta sequencing defined graft-donor-reactive clones followed in post-transplant blood. The study, taken as a whole, reports: In a couple of subjects, few donor cells limited the measurable donor-reactive repertoire.

Profiled with immunoSEQ multiplex PCR; TCRdb holds only in-frame clones, not every one. The sample holds roughly 17,000 clones, around 82% seen once. Trimming left V 4 bases short and J 6 bases short, with 16 bases between. Germline V gene sequence: CDR1 SGHDT, CDR2 YYEEEE. The CDR3 covers 14 residues. The material was CD8+ T cells from blood, obtained roughly 50 months after liver transplant. This sequence was found in a human patient who received a liver transplant. Some T cells may be transferred from the graft donor. The chain is built from TRBV5-6 and TRBJ1-2; TRBD1 is a possible D gene (5 bases). CDR3 loop: CASSRLLAGHGYTF. CDR3 sequence (DNA): TGTGCCAGCAGCCGCCTTCTAGCGGGACATGGCTACACCTTC.